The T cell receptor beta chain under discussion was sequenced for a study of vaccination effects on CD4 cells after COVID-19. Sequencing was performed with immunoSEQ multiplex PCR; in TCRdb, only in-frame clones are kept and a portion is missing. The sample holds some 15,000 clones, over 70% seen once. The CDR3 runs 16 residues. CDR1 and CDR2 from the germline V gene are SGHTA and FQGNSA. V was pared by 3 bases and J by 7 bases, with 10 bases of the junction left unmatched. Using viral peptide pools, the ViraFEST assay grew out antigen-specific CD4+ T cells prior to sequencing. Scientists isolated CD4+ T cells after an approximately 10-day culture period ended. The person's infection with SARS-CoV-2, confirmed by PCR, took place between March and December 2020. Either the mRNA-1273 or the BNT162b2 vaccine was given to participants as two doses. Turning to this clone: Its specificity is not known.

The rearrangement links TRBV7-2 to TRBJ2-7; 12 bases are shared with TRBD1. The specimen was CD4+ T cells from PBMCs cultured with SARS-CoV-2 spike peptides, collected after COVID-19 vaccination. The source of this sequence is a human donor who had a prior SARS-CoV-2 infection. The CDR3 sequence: CASSFSAGQGAEEQYF. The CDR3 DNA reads TGTGCCAGCAGCTTCTCCGCGGGACAGGGGGCAGAGGAGCAGTACTTC.